This TCR beta chain was identified in a study of shared clonotypes between healthy human individuals. Study summary: Used for every donor were three CD4 naive, three CD4 memory, two CD8 naive and one CD8 memory plate.

The assay was immunoSEQ multiplex PCR, and TCRdb's table has in-frame clones only and misses some. The repertoire consists of about 1 million clones, with 60% to 80% occurring once and the leading ten covering roughly 1.5%. This clone showed up just a few times. Its antigen remains unidentified. Germline V lookup: CDR1 SGHTA, CDR2 FQGNSA. The V end was cut by 5 bases, the J end by 0 bases, with 7 bases between. CDR3 length equals 13 residues. Division of CD4+ cells produced a CD45RA+ naive subset and a CD45RA-negative memory subset. Regarding the study as a whole: Naive subsets generally exceeded memory subsets in estimated richness.

Sequences were obtained from memory CD4+ T cells sorted from blood. Subset in this sample: CD45RA-negative fraction. J is TRBJ1-2 and V is TRBV7-2; D unresolved. The sequence was collected from a man aged 18 to 35 in good health. The CDR3 region is CASSHGSNYGYTF. For the CDR3, the DNA is TGTGCCAGCAGCCACGGTTCTAACTATGGCTACACCTTC.